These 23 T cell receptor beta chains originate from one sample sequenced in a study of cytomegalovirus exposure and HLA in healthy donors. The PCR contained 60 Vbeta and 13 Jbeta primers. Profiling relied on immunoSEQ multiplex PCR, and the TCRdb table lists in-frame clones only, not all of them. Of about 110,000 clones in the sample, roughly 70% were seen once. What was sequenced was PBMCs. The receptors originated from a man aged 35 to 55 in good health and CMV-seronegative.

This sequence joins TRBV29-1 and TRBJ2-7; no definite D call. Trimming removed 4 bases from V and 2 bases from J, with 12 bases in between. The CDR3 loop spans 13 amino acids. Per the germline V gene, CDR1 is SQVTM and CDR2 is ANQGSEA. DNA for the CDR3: TGCAGCGTTGTTTTTCAGGCCGCCTACGAGCAGTACTTC. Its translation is CSVVFQAAYEQYF.

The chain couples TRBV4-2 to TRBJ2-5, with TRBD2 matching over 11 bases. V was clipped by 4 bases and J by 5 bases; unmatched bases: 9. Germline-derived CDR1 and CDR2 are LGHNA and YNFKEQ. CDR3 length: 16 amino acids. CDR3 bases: TGTGCCAGCAGCCGTCTTAGCGGGGGGGCCGGGGAGACCCAGTACTTC. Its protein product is CASSRLSGGAGETQYF.

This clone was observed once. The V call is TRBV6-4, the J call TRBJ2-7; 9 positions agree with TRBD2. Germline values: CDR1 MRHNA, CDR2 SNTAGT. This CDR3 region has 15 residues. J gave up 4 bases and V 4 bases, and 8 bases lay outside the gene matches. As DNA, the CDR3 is TGTGCCAGCAGTGGGTCCCTAGCGGGGCTTTACGAGCAGTACTTC. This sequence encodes CASSGSLAGLYEQYF.

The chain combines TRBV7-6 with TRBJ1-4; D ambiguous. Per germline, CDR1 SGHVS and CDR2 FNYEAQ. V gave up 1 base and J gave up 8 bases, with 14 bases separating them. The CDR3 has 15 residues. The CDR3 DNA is TGTGCCAGCAGCTTAGAGAGTGGGTTGCGGGAAAAACTGTTTTTT. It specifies CASSLESGLREKLFF.

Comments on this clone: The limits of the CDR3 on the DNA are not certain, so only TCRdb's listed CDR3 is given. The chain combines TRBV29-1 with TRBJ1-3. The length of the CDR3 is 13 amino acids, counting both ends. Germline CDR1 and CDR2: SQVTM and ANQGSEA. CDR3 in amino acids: CSVGPGAGNTIYF.

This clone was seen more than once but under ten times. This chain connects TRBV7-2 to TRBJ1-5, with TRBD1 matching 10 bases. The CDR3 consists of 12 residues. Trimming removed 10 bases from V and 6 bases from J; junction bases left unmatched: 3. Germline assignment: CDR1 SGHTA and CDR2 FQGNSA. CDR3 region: CATRDRGQPQHF. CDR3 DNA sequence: TGTGCCACCCGGGACAGGGGTCAGCCCCAGCATTTT.

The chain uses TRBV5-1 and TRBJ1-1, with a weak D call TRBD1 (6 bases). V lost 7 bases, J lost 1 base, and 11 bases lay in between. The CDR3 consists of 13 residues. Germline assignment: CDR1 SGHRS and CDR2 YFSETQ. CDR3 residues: CASSQGPNTEAFF. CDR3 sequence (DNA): TGCGCCAGCTCACAGGGCCCGAACACTGAAGCTTTCTTT. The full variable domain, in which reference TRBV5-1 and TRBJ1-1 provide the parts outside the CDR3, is KAGVTQTPRYLIKTRGQQVTLSCSPISGHRSVSWYQQTPGQGLQFLFEYFSETQRNKGNFPGRFSGRQFSNSRSEMNVSTLELGDSALYLCASSQGPNTEAFFGQGTRLTVV.

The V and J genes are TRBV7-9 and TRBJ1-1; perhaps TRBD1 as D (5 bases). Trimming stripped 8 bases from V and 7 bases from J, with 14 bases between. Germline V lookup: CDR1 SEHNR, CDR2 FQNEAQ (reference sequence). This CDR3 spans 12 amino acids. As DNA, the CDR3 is TGTGCCAGCCGGCCGTACAGGCTTGAAGCTTTCTTT. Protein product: CASRPYRLEAFF.

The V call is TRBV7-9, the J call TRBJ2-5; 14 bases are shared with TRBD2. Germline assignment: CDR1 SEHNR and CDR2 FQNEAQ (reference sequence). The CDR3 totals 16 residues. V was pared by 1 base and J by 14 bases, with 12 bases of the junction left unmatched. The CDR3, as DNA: TGTGCCAGCAGCTTAGGAGCACCGGGACTAGCGGGGGAAGTTTACTTC. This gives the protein CASSLGAPGLAGEVYF.

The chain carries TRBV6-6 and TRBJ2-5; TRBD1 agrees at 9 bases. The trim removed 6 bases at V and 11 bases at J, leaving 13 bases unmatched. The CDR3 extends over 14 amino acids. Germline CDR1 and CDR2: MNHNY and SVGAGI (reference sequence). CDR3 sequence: CASSPGDREYEQYF. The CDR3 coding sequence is TGTGCCAGCAGCCCCGGGGACAGGGAATATGAGCAGTACTTC.

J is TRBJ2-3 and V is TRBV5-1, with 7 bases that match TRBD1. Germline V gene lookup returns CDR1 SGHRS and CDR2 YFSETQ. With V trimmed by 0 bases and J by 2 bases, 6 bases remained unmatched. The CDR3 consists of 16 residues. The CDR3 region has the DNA TGCGCCAGCAGCTTGGATCCGGGACAGCCCACAGATACGCAGTATTTT. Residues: CASSLDPGQPTDTQYF.

In DNA form, the CDR3 reads TGTGCCAGCTCGGTTGAAAGGAGCTCCTATAATTCACCCCTCCACTTT. This encodes CASSVERSSYNSPLHF. The rearrangement joins TRBV18 to TRBJ1-6; D is uncertain. The CDR3 totals 16 residues. Trimming removed 6 bases from V and 0 bases from J, with 12 bases in between. Germline CDR1 is KGHSH and CDR2 is LQKENI.

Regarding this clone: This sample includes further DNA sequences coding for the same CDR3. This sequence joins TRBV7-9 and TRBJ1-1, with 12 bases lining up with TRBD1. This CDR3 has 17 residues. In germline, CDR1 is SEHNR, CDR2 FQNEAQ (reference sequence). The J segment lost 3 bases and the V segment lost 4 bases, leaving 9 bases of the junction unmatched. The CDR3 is CASSSPGQGAVDTEAFF. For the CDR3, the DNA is TGTGCCAGCAGCTCCCCGGGACAGGGGGCAGTGGACACTGAAGCTTTCTTT.

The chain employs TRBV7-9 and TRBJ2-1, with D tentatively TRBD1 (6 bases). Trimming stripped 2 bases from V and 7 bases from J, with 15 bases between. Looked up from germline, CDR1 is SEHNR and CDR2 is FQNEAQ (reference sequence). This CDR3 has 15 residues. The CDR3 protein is CASSLQGSRRNEQFF. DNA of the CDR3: TGTGCCAGCAGCTTACAGGGGTCCCGTCGGAATGAGCAGTTCTTC.

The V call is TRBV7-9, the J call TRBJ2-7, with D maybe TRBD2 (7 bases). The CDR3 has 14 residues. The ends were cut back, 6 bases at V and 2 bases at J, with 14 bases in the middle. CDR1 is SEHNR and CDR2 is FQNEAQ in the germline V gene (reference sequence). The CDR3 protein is CASSLGGVTYEQYF. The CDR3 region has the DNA TGTGCCAGCAGTCTAGGGGGGGTCACCTACGAGCAGTACTTC.

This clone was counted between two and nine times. The CDR3 protein is CASSLLSRDQPQHF. The CDR3, as DNA: TGTGCCAGCAGCTTATTGTCCAGGGATCAGCCCCAGCATTTT. J is TRBJ1-5 and V is TRBV7-2; D perhaps matches TRBD1 (5 bases). Trimming shortened V by 2 bases and J by 5 bases, and 10 bases separated the two germline ends. The CDR3 consists of 14 residues. Germline V gene data show CDR1 as SGHTA and CDR2 as FQGNSA. The full variable domain, its missing parts supplied by reference TRBV7-2 and TRBJ1-5, is GAGVSQSPSNKVTEKGKDVELRCDPISGHTALYWYRQSLGQGLEFLIYFQGNSAPDKSGLPSDRFSAERTGGSVSTLTIQRTQQEDSAVYLCASSLLSRDQPQHFGDGTRLSIL.

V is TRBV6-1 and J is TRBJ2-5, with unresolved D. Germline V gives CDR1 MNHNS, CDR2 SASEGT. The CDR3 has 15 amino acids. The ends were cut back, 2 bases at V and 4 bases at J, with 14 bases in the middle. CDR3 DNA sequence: TGTGCCAGCAGTGAAACATGGGCCGACGGAGAGACCCAGTACTTC. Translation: CASSETWADGETQYF.

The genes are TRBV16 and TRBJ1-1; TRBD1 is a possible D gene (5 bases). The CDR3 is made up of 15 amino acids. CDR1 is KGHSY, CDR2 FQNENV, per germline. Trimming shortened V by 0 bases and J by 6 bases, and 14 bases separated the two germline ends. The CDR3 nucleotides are TGTGCCAGCAGCCAATCGAAGGGGTACAAACCTGAAGCTTTCTTT. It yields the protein CASSQSKGYKPEAFF.

CDR3 nucleotides: TGTGCCAGCAGCTTGACAGGGGACTCTGGAAACACCATATATTTT. It is translated as CASSLTGDSGNTIYF. The V gene is TRBV7-2, the J gene TRBJ1-3; 8 bases fit TRBD1. V shed 3 bases and J 0 bases; nucleotides not matched to a gene: 1. The CDR3 is 15 residues long. Germline CDR1 and CDR2: SGHTA and FQGNSA.

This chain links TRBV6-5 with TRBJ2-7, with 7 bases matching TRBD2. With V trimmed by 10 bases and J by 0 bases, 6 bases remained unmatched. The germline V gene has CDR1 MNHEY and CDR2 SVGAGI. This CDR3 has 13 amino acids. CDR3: CATSGRGSYEQYF. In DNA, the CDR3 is TGTGCCACCTCAGGGAGGGGCTCCTACGAGCAGTACTTC.

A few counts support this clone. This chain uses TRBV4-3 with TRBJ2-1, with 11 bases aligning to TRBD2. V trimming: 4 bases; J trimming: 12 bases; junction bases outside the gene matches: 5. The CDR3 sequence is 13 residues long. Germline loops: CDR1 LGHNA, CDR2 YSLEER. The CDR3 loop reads CASSPGTSGTQFF. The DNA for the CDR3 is TGCGCCAGCAGCCCGGGGACTAGCGGTACGCAGTTCTTC.

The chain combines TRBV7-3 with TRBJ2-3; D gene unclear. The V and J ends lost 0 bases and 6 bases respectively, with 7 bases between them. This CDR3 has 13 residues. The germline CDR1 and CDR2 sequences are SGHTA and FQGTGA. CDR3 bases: TGTGCCAGCAGCTTAACTAGAGTGGATACGCAGTATTTT. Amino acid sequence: CASSLTRVDTQYF.

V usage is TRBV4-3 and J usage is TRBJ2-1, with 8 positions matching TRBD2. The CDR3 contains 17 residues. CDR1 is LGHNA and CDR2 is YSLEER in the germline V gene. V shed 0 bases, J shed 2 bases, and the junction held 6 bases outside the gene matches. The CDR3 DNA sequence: TGCGCCAGCAGCCAAGATAGGGGTAGCGGGGCCTACAATGAGCAGTTCTTC. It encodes CASSQDRGSGAYNEQFF.